The next 29 T cell receptor beta chains were all read from a single sample in a study of cytomegalovirus exposure and HLA in healthy donors. The PCR was carried out with 60 Vbeta primers and 13 Jbeta primers. Clones were read by immunoSEQ multiplex PCR, and TCRdb kept only the in-frame ones, dropping some. The table shows about 100,000 clones, with roughly 80% occurring only once. Sequencing used PBMCs. The receptors originated from a male donor in good health and CMV-seropositive.

V gene TRBV7-8 combines with J gene TRBJ2-7; 10 nucleotides align to TRBD2. Looked up from germline, CDR1 is SGHVS and CDR2 is FQNEAQ. The CDR3 covers 15 residues. Unmatched junction bases numbered 7, after V lost 1 base and J lost 7 bases. The CDR3 reads CASSLVGLAGDEQYF. As DNA, the CDR3 is TGTGCCAGCAGCTTAGTAGGCCTAGCGGGGGATGAGCAGTACTTC. Complete variable domain (other parts from reference TRBV7-8 and TRBJ2-7): GAGVSQSPRYKVAKRGQDVALRCDPISGHVSLFWYQQALGQGPEFLTYFQNEAQLDKSGLPSDRFFAERPEGSVSTLKIQRTQQEDSAVYLCASSLVGLAGDEQYFGPGTRLTVT.

The rearrangement links TRBV5-1 to TRBJ1-6, with 12 positions matching TRBD1. J was trimmed by 6 bases and V by 3 bases; bases with no gene match: 7. CDR3 length: 17 amino acids. Germline values: CDR1 SGHRS, CDR2 YFSETQ. In nucleotides, the CDR3 is TGCGCCAGCAGCTCGGGACAGGGGGCGCAAGGTAATTCACCCCTCCACTTT. This translates into CASSSGQGAQGNSPLHF.

This sequence joins TRBV6-5 and TRBJ1-4; tentative D call: TRBD1 (5 bases). V lost 6 bases and J lost 6, with 11 bases in between. The CDR3 contains 13 residues. Germline lookup yields CDR1 MNHEY and CDR2 SVGAGI. The CDR3: CASSPDIYEKLFF. As DNA, the CDR3 is TGTGCCAGCAGCCCGGACATTTATGAAAAACTGTTTTTT.

V gene TRBV6-1 combines with J gene TRBJ1-1; D is unresolved. Germline lookup yields CDR1 MNHNS and CDR2 SASEGT. The CDR3 runs to 13 residues. V was clipped by 9 bases and J by 2 bases, with 13 bases between them. The CDR3 region is CASNYALNTEAFF. The CDR3 DNA is TGTGCCAGTAACTACGCCCTCAACACTGAAGCTTTCTTT.

The rearrangement uses TRBV19 and TRBJ2-5; D perhaps matches TRBD2 (5 bases). There are 15 residues in the CDR3. Trimming took 2 bases from V and 4 from J, leaving 14 bases between them. Germline-derived CDR1 and CDR2 are LNHDA and SQIVND (reference sequence). CDR3 bases: TGTGCCAGTAGTATAAAACTAGTATCTCGAGAGACCCAGTACTTC. This gives the protein CASSIKLVSRETQYF.

The chain combines TRBV5-4 with TRBJ1-4; D is unclear. This CDR3 comprises 14 residues. Germline CDR1 reads SGHNT; CDR2 reads YYREEE (reference sequence). V lost 1 base and J 3 bases, leaving 7 bases between the germline ends. The CDR3 loop reads CASSLWQANEKLFF. The CDR3 region has the DNA TGTGCCAGCAGCTTGTGGCAGGCTAATGAAAAACTGTTTTTT.

As DNA, the CDR3 is TGCGCCAGCAGCCCCTCGACTGGCGCTGGGGCCAACGTCCTGACTTTC. This codes for CASSPSTGAGANVLTF. This sequence joins TRBV5-1 and TRBJ2-6; D gene ambiguous. CDR3 length: 16 residues. The germline V gene encodes CDR1 SGHRS and CDR2 YFSETQ. With 4 bases removed from V and 2 bases from J, the gap between germline ends came to 13 bases.

The gene calls are TRBV2 and TRBJ1-2, with a weak D call TRBD1 (5 bases). The CDR3 contains 13 residues. Per the germline V gene, CDR1 is SNHLY and CDR2 is FYNNEI. V lost 10 bases to trimming and J lost 2 bases, with 14 bases between them. CDR3 sequence: CATARDLNYGYTF. The DNA for the CDR3 is TGTGCCACTGCCCGGGACTTGAACTATGGCTACACCTTC. The entire variable domain, with the rest obtained from reference TRBV2 and TRBJ1-2, is as follows: EPEVTQTPSHQVTQMGQEVILRCVPISNHLYFYWYRQILGQKVEFLVSFYNNEISEKSEIFDDQFSVERPDGSNFTLKIRSTKLEDSAMYFCATARDLNYGYTFGSGTRLTVV.

The V call is TRBV7-8, the J call TRBJ2-3; 7 bases map to TRBD1. The length of the CDR3 is 16 residues. Germline lookup yields CDR1 SGHVS and CDR2 FQNEAQ. V lost 3 bases and J lost 0; bases outside the gene matches: 6. The CDR3 is CASSFNDRASTDTQYF. The CDR3, as DNA: TGTGCCAGCAGCTTTAATGACAGGGCTAGCACAGATACGCAGTATTTT.

This rearrangement joins TRBV18 to TRBJ2-6; D is uncertain. The CDR3 consists of 15 residues. From germline, CDR1 is KGHSH and CDR2 LQKENI. Trimming took off 0 bases at V and 1 base at J, with 4 bases between the two ends. The CDR3 sequence is CASSPPSSGANVLTF. The CDR3 coding sequence is TGTGCCAGCTCACCACCTAGTTCTGGGGCCAACGTCCTGACTTTC.

The chain combines TRBV6-1 with TRBJ2-5, with 10 bases fitting TRBD2. The V gene's germline CDR1 is MNHNS and CDR2 SASEGT. V shed 7 bases, J shed 5 bases, and the junction held 10 bases outside the gene matches. The CDR3 totals 15 residues. The CDR3 DNA reads TGTGCCAGCAACCCCCAGCTAGCGGGGGCTGAGACCCAGTACTTC. Amino acid sequence: CASNPQLAGAETQYF.

This chain uses TRBV11-3 with TRBJ2-3; D is unresolved. This CDR3 is built from 14 residues. With 0 bases removed from V and 6 bases from J, the gap between germline ends came to 10 bases. The germline CDR1 and CDR2 sequences are SGHNT and YENEEA. The CDR3: CASSLDQRVDTQYF. In DNA, the CDR3 is TGTGCCAGCAGCTTAGATCAACGCGTTGATACGCAGTATTTT.

The V gene is TRBV7-9, the J gene TRBJ2-5; a weak D match, TRBD2 (5 bases). Germline loops: CDR1 SEHNR, CDR2 FQNEAQ (reference sequence). This CDR3 is built from 13 residues. Trimming shortened V by 7 bases and J by 5 bases, and 14 bases separated the two germline ends. CDR3 in DNA: TGTGCCAGCACCCAGAGGGTCGGGGAGACCCAGTACTTC. It specifies CASTQRVGETQYF.

The chain has TRBV5-4 and TRBJ1-4; tentative D call: TRBD1 (6 bases). This CDR3 has 15 residues. The ends were cut back, 3 bases at V and 7 bases at J, with 16 bases in the middle. Per germline, CDR1 SGHNT and CDR2 YYREEE (reference sequence). The CDR3 loop is CASSSGRGLGEKLFF. The CDR3 DNA reads as TGTGCCAGCAGCTCCGGAAGGGGGTTGGGTGAAAAACTGTTTTTT.

The chain carries TRBV9 and TRBJ2-7; 8 positions match TRBD2. The CDR3 extends over 15 amino acids. Germline V gene sequence: CDR1 SGDLS, CDR2 YYNGEE. Trimming took 0 bases from V and 2 from J; bases not matched to a gene: 4. The CDR3 DNA is TGTGCCAGCAGCGTAGGCCGGGGGGGCGCCTACGAGCAGTACTTC. This encodes CASSVGRGGAYEQYF.

This clone was detected once. This chain links TRBV12-5 with TRBJ2-2; D gene ambiguous. The CDR3 covers 15 residues. Deletions cut 1 base from V and 2 bases from J, with 8 bases between. Germline CDR1 reads LGHNT; CDR2 reads FRNRAP. In DNA form, the CDR3 reads TGTGCTAGTGGTTTGGGGCAGGCAAACACCGGGGAGCTGTTTTTT. As protein: CASGLGQANTGELFF.

This clone has only one observation. The chain carries TRBV7-5 and TRBJ2-5; the table's D call, TRBD2, was not checked against the DNA. TRBV7-5 is listed as a pseudogene. The CDR3 runs to 16 residues. Here the CDR3 DNA reads TGTGCCAGAAGCCCCCCGATAAGACTAGCCGAAGAGACCCAGTACTTC. Protein: CARSPPIRLAEETQYF.

This clone was observed a few times. This specimen includes other DNA sequences encoding the same CDR3. The chain combines TRBV2 with TRBJ1-3; D is unclear. This CDR3 has 14 residues. Germline V CDR1 and CDR2: SNHLY, FYNNEI. Trimming shortened V by 3 bases and J by 0 bases, and 6 bases separated the two germline ends. CDR3 nucleotides: TGTGCCAGCAGTGAGAGAGGCTCTGGAAACACCATATATTTT. It is translated as CASSERGSGNTIYF. The entire variable domain, with the rest obtained from reference TRBV2 and TRBJ1-3, is as follows: EPEVTQTPSHQVTQMGQEVILRCVPISNHLYFYWYRQILGQKVEFLVSFYNNEISEKSEIFDDQFSVERPDGSNFTLKIRSTKLEDSAMYFCASSERGSGNTIYFGEGSWLTVV.

This clone was seen only a few times. The gene calls are TRBV20-1 and TRBJ2-7, with unresolved D. Trimming stripped 7 bases from V and 2 bases from J, with 9 bases between. The length of the CDR3 is 11 residues. CDR1 and CDR2 from the germline V gene are DFQATT and SNEGSKA (reference sequence). This CDR3 is CSVTDTYEQYF. The DNA for the CDR3 is TGCAGTGTTACAGATACCTACGAGCAGTACTTC.

The DNA for the CDR3 is TGCGCCAGCGGATTTACCGGACTGACCTACGAGCAGTACTTC. Translation gives CASGFTGLTYEQYF. J is TRBJ2-7 and V is TRBV5-1, with TRBD2 as a possible D gene (5 bases). The CDR3 totals 14 residues. From germline, CDR1 is SGHRS and CDR2 YFSETQ. Trimming shortened V by 7 bases and J by 2 bases, and 16 bases separated the two germline ends.

The V and J genes are TRBV9 and TRBJ1-5; no firm D call. This CDR3 comprises 17 residues. Trimming cost V 0 bases and J 0 bases, with 13 bases left between them. In germline, CDR1 is SGDLS, CDR2 YYNGEE. CDR3 region: CASSVAYELYSNQPQHF. CDR3 bases: TGTGCCAGCAGCGTAGCTTACGAACTTTATAGCAATCAGCCCCAGCATTTT.

This chain joins TRBV27 and TRBJ2-7, with 7 nucleotides matching TRBD1. The CDR3 is 11 amino acids. Germline CDR1 reads MNHEY; CDR2 reads SMNVEV (reference sequence). The ends lost 8 bases at V and 12 bases at J; junction bases unmatched: 10. The CDR3 nucleotides read TGTGCCAGCGGCAGGGGGAATGGGCTGTACTTC. This sequence encodes CASGRGNGLYF.

V and J are TRBV7-9 and TRBJ2-7; the match to TRBD1 covers 7 bases. This CDR3 contains 15 residues. Germline assignment: CDR1 SEHNR and CDR2 FQNEAQ (reference sequence). V shed 0 bases, J shed 3 bases, and the junction held 5 bases outside the gene matches. CDR3 nucleotides: TGTGCCAGCAGCTTAGCGCTTGGGACAGACTACGAGCAGTACTTC. Amino acid sequence: CASSLALGTDYEQYF.

The chain joins TRBV2 to TRBJ1-1; tentative D call: TRBD1 (6 bases). Germline V gene lookup returns CDR1 SNHLY and CDR2 FYNNEI. V was clipped by 8 bases and J by 1 base, with 14 bases between them. The CDR3 is made up of 14 amino acids. CDR3 residues: CASRWDTPNTEAFF. In nucleotides, the CDR3 is TGTGCCAGCCGTTGGGACACCCCGAACACTGAAGCTTTCTTT.

The chain carries TRBV10-3 and TRBJ2-3; 8 bases align to TRBD1. Germline-derived CDR1 and CDR2 are ENHRY and SYGVKD. The ends lost 6 bases at V and 5 bases at J; junction bases unmatched: 13. The CDR3 runs 16 residues. The CDR3 region has the DNA TGTGCCATCAGACCCTCGGTTGGACAGGGAAAAGATACGCAGTATTTT. Translating it yields CAIRPSVGQGKDTQYF.

The chain uses TRBV5-1 and TRBJ2-3; 8 bases agree with TRBD2. V shed 4 bases, J shed 1 base, and the junction held 11 bases outside the gene matches. The length of the CDR3 is 17 residues. Germline values: CDR1 SGHRS, CDR2 YFSETQ. CDR3 protein: CASSAGLGVGGTDTQYF. CDR3 in DNA: TGCGCCAGCAGCGCGGGACTAGGGGTTGGGGGCACAGATACGCAGTATTTT.

The chain recombines TRBV7-8 with TRBJ1-5, with 8 bases lining up with TRBD1. V lost 5 bases to trimming and J lost 1 base; unmatched junction nucleotides: 4. The germline gives CDR1 SGHVS, CDR2 FQNEAQ. CDR3 length: 15 residues. CDR3 residues: CASSVRGLSNQPQHF. The CDR3 nucleotides read TGTGCCAGCAGCGTCAGGGGGCTGAGCAATCAGCCCCAGCATTTT.

In DNA form, the CDR3 reads TGTGCCAGCAGCTTAGGGGGCATAGATTACTATGGCTACACCTTC. This translates into CASSLGGIDYYGYTF. The chain is built from TRBV5-8 and TRBJ1-2, with TRBD1 matching 7 bases. Germline CDR1 is SGHTS and CDR2 is YDEGEE. The CDR3 consists of 15 residues. The junction had 7 bases not matched to a gene; V was cut back by 2 bases and J by 3 bases.

The V and J genes are TRBV7-9 and TRBJ1-5, with 9 bases matching TRBD1. There are 15 residues in the CDR3. Germline lookup yields CDR1 SEHNR and CDR2 FQNEAQ (reference sequence). J was trimmed by 6 bases and V by 5 bases; bases with no gene match: 8. CDR3 DNA sequence: TGTGCCAGCAGCGGAAACAGGGGGCTCCCTCAGCCCCAGCATTTT. This gives the protein CASSGNRGLPQPQHF.